Listed below are T cell receptor beta chains from one sample, sequenced in a study of CD8 T cells in Susac syndrome. MiXCR, run by TCRdb on the immunoSEQ multiplex PCR reads, gives a single entry per CDR3 protein. Among 250,000 to 300,000 distinct CDR3 sequences, 89% were seen once, and the ten largest hold around 0.18%. Sequenced input: CD8+ T cells from PBMCs. The receptors come from a human donor with multiple sclerosis. CDR3s include the opening cysteine and the closing phenylalanine or tryptophan.

>TRBV10-3|14
CAISVDRGSEKLFF
>TRBV2|17
CASSPTILAGAQETQYF
>TRBV14|17
CASSQVIRALAKNIQYF
>TRBV7-9|15
CASWASTGAYNEQFF
>TRBV7-9|18
CASSLKQRGSSNTGELFF
>TRBV9|16
CASSSWGERFTDEQFF
>TRBV28|16
CASSLAGTGGHDTQYF
>TRBV6-2/TRBV6-3|15
CASSYPGGVADTQYF
>TRBV5-8|17
CASSPIGDRGPDQPQHF
>TRBV5-1|16
CASSLSPMGGYNEQFF
>TRBV27|15
CASSSPTRREQQQFF
>TRBV12-3/TRBV12-4|18
CASSTMGAGTLSTDTQYF
>TRBV27|13
CASSHGTAYGYTF
>TRBV9|14
CASSGGLGTEGEFF